One and the same sample provided the 20 T cell receptor beta chains below, sequenced in a study of T cell repertoires in cytomegalovirus infection. TCRdb itself ran the reads through MiXCR, one entry per CDR3 protein. Of around 180,000 distinct CDR3 sequences in the sample, 28% are singletons; the top ten hold 30% to 40%. Sequenced material: PBMCs. These receptors all come from a human donor in good health (CMV status not recorded). Some clones in this sample may be carry-over from other donors' samples.

For this clonotype: A single base separates this from a much larger clone, so it may be a read error. The chain carries TRBV7-2 and TRBJ2-7; D call uncertain. V lost 4 bases and J lost 0, with 10 bases in between. Looked up from germline, CDR1 is SGHTA and CDR2 is FQGNSA. The length of the CDR3 is 14 residues. CDR3 DNA: TGTGCCAGCAGCTCGTGCCCCGGCTCCTACGAGCAGTACTTC. Residues: CASSSCPGSYEQYF.

V gene TRBV5-4 combines with J gene TRBJ2-7; 10 bases are shared with TRBD2. The CDR3 is made up of 15 amino acids. Losses at the gene ends were 4 bases for V and 2 bases for J; bases not matched to a gene: 6. Germline V CDR1 and CDR2: SGHNT, YYREEE (reference sequence). As DNA, the CDR3 is TGTGCCAGCAGCGGGATAGCGGGGGGCGCCTACGAGCAGTACTTC. Translating it yields CASSGIAGGAYEQYF.

V usage is TRBV12-3 or TRBV12-4 and J usage is TRBJ1-1; D is undetermined. The CDR3 spans 15 residues. Trimming cost V 2 bases and J 0 bases, with 10 bases left between them. CDR3 residues: CASSLIPGLNTEAFF. CDR3 coding DNA: TGTGCCAGCAGTTTAATCCCCGGGCTGAACACTGAAGCTTTCTTT.

This clonotype was observed a handful of times. The rearrangement links TRBV4-1 to TRBJ1-5, with D unresolved. Trimming cost V 1 base and J 4 bases, with 14 bases left between them. Germline assignment: CDR1 MGHRA and CDR2 YSYEKL. The CDR3 has 16 amino acids. This chain's CDR3 is CASSQVGQALNQPQHF. The CDR3 bases are TGCGCCAGCAGCCAAGTAGGGCAGGCCTTAAATCAGCCCCAGCATTTT.

In its sample, this clonotype was seen a few times. DNA of the CDR3: TGTGCCAGCACCGACGGGTACGATACGCAGTATTTT. Translated, it gives CASTDGYDTQYF. J is TRBJ2-3 and V is TRBV6-1; D not resolved. The CDR3 spans 12 residues. Germline CDR1 MNHNS, CDR2 SASEGT. V shed 7 bases and J shed 6 bases, with 11 bases lying between them.

The gene calls are TRBV19 and TRBJ1-5, with D unclear. Germline lookup yields CDR1 LNHDA and CDR2 SQIVND (reference sequence). V dropped 7 bases and J dropped 2 bases, with 12 bases sitting between them. The CDR3 has 14 residues. The CDR3 coding sequence is TGTGCCAGTACCTACGGGGTTGGCAATCAGCCCCAGCATTTT. This sequence encodes CASTYGVGNQPQHF.

The chain links TRBV15 to TRBJ1-2; 7 positions agree with TRBD1. The ends lost 0 bases at V and 5 bases at J; junction bases unmatched: 12. The CDR3 extends over 17 amino acids. Per germline, CDR1 LNHNV and CDR2 YYDKDF (reference sequence). Here the CDR3 reads CATSRDLGTAMHYGYTF. CDR3 DNA: TGTGCCACCAGCAGAGATCTTGGGACAGCGATGCATTATGGCTACACCTTC.

V gene TRBV7-9 combines with J gene TRBJ2-3; the D gene is possibly TRBD1 (6 bases). The V gene's germline CDR1 is SEHNR and CDR2 FQNEAQ (reference sequence). V was trimmed by 1 base and J by 6 bases, leaving 11 bases between them. There are 14 residues in the CDR3. CDR3 in DNA: TGTGCCAGCAGCTTAGAAACAGGGTTGGATACGCAGTATTTT. Translating gives CASSLETGLDTQYF.

This clonotype was detected once. The chain employs TRBV11-2 and TRBJ2-7; 10 nucleotides match TRBD2. This CDR3 region has 16 residues. The V segment lost 1 base and the J segment 2 bases; nucleotides outside the gene matches: 5. Germline V lookup: CDR1 SGHAT, CDR2 FQNNGV. CDR3 in amino acids: CASSLVAGGPTYEQYF. The CDR3 coding sequence is TGTGCCAGCAGCTTAGTAGCGGGGGGACCGACCTACGAGCAGTACTTC.

This clonotype occurred a few times. The chain is built from TRBV7-9 and TRBJ1-4, with D possibly being TRBD1 (5 bases). Between the trimmed V and J ends, which lost 5 bases and 8 bases, there was a span of 12 bases. CDR1 is SEHNR, CDR2 FQNEAQ, per germline (reference sequence). The CDR3 runs to 13 residues. CDR3 sequence: CASSVRTYEKLFF. As DNA, the CDR3 is TGTGCCAGCAGCGTCCGGACATACGAAAAACTGTTTTTT.

V is TRBV6-1 and J is TRBJ1-1, with TRBD1 matching 10 bases. CDR1 and CDR2 from the germline V gene are MNHNS and SASEGT. This CDR3 is built from 15 residues. V shed 5 bases and J 4 bases; nucleotides not matched to a gene: 7. Here the CDR3 reads CASSPSWTGGTEAFF. In DNA, the CDR3 is TGTGCCAGCAGTCCTTCTTGGACAGGGGGCACTGAAGCTTTCTTT.

This clonotype appeared a few times. This chain uses TRBV7-9 with TRBJ2-1, with 7 bases that match TRBD2. The CDR3 contains 14 residues. Unmatched junction bases numbered 6, after V lost 2 bases and J lost 8 bases. Germline CDR1 is SEHNR and CDR2 is FQNEAQ (reference sequence). This CDR3 is CASSLSKGGDEQFF. CDR3 nucleotides: TGTGCCAGCAGCTTATCAAAGGGAGGGGATGAGCAGTTCTTC.

The chain couples TRBV6-2 or TRBV6-3 to TRBJ2-1; TRBD2 agrees at 13 bases. Germline values: CDR1 MNHEY, CDR2 SVGEGT. With 7 bases clipped from V and 6 bases from J, the junction kept 9 bases outside the gene matches. The CDR3 runs to 16 residues. CDR3 sequence reads: CASTQTSGGFLNEQFF. DNA of the CDR3: TGTGCCAGCACCCAGACTAGCGGGGGGTTCCTCAATGAGCAGTTCTTC.

This chain connects TRBV7-6 to TRBJ1-5; maybe TRBD1 (6 bases). The germline gives CDR1 SGHVS, CDR2 FNYEAQ. With 9 bases removed from V and 3 bases from J, the gap between germline ends came to 18 bases. The CDR3 totals 15 residues. CDR3 protein: CASSRTQGLNQPQHF. The CDR3 DNA follows: TGTGCCAGTTCAAGGACCCAGGGGCTCAATCAGCCCCAGCATTTT.

This clonotype has only a few counts. V and J are TRBV7-6 and TRBJ2-5; 10 nucleotides agree with TRBD2. There are 15 residues in the CDR3. V gave up 5 bases and J gave up 5 bases; unmatched junction bases: 8. Per germline, CDR1 SGHVS and CDR2 FNYEAQ. The DNA for the CDR3 is TGTGCCAGCAGCCCCCCCCCAGCGGGGGGGGAGACCCAGTACTTC. It translates to CASSPPPAGGETQYF.

This clonotype was picked up many times. The chain employs TRBV29-1 and TRBJ2-2; D gene uncertain. V was pared by 5 bases and J by 4 bases, with 11 bases between. CDR1 and CDR2 (germline): SQVTM, ANQGSEA. There are 13 residues in the CDR3. CDR3 coding DNA: TGCAGCGTTTTAGACGTCGGCACCGGGGAGCTGTTTTTT. Its protein product is CSVLDVGTGELFF.

The chain links TRBV12-3 or TRBV12-4 to TRBJ2-1; D tentatively reads TRBD1 or TRBD2 (5 bases each). The V and J ends lost 6 bases and 7 bases respectively, with 19 bases between them. CDR3 length: 15 residues. Here the CDR3 reads CASRATSEWGNEQFF. The CDR3 DNA reads as TGTGCCAGCAGGGCAACATCTGAATGGGGGAATGAGCAGTTCTTC.

This chain uses TRBV11-3 with TRBJ2-5; a weak D match, TRBD1 (6 bases). Trimming took 5 bases from V and 4 from J, leaving 11 bases between them. Germline assignment: CDR1 SGHNT and CDR2 YENEEA. The CDR3 is 13 amino acids. The CDR3 is CASSGDIGETQYF. CDR3 DNA: TGTGCCAGCAGCGGGGACATAGGAGAGACCCAGTACTTC.

CDR3 coding DNA: TGTGCCATCAGTGAGTCGACAGGGAACTATGGCTACACCTTC. Amino acids: CAISESTGNYGYTF. The gene calls are TRBV10-3 and TRBJ1-2; TRBD1 aligns across 7 bases. This CDR3 spans 14 amino acids. Germline assignment: CDR1 ENHRY and CDR2 SYGVKD. Unmatched junction bases numbered 0, after V lost 0 bases and J lost 2 bases.

This clonotype has more than one count but fewer than ten. The chain is built from TRBV14 and TRBJ1-5; D ambiguous. This CDR3 comprises 12 residues. V lost 5 bases to trimming and J lost 2 bases, with 4 bases between them. The germline V gene has CDR1 SGHDN and CDR2 FVKESK. The CDR3 DNA follows: TGTGCCAGCAGCTGGGGCAATCAGCCCCAGCATTTT. Translation: CASSWGNQPQHF.